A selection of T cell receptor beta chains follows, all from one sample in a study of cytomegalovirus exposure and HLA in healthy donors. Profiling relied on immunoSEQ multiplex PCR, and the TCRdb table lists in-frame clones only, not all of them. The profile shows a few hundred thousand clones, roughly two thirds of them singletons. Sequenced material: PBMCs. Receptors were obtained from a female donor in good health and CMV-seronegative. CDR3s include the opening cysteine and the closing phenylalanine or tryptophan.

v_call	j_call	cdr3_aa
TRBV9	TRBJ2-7	CASSVGPPRVEQYF
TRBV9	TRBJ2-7	CASSPRDSPYEQYF
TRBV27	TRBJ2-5	CASSLRWGRETQYF
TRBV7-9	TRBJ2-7	CAPQGVSLRAGSSYEQYF
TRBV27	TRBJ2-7	CASRLSTSYEQYF
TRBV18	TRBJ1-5	CASSPRENSNQPQHF
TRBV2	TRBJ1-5	CASSFMTGGNQPQHF
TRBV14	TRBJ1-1	CASSQDLQGAGTEAFF
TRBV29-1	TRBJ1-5	CSVGQGASNQPQHF
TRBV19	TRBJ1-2	CASSMRQGFYGYTF
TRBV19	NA	CASSNRGRHDEQYF
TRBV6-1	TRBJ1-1	CASSEAGGRTEAFF
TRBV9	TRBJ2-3	CASSVGGSLGDTQYF
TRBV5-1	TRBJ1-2	CASSFGGSDYGYTF
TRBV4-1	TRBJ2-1	CASSQGTGDYNEQFF
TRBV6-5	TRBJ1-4	CASSYSGAANEKLFF
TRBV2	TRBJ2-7	CAIYLRDRGNEQYF
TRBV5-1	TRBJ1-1	CASTPAGTFEAFF
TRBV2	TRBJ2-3	CASSEETGHNTDTQYF
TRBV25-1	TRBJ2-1	CASSERASSYNEQFF
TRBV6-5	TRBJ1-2	CASSSNRGGYGYTF
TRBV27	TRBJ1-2	CASSGRLDRGRGGYGYTF
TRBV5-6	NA	CASSPGTGAYEQYF
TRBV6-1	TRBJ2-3	CASSSSSGSGNTQYF
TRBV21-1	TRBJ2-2	CASSKVTGTGELFF
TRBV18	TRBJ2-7	CASSADRDDEQYF
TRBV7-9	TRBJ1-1	CASSRRGGVGHTEAFF
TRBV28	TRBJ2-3	CASRTGVSTDTQYF
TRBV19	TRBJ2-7	CASSIWGPSSYEQYF
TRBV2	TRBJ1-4	CASSFDSPTTNEKLFF
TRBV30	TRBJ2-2	CAWSGAGQAELFF
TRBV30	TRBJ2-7	CAWSVDSYSYEQYF
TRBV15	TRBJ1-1	CATSRDQGGGKAFF
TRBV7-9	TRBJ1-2	CASSSSDTYGYTF
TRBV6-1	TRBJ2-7	CASSPQVEGEQYF
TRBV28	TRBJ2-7	CASRPVLAGVYEQYF
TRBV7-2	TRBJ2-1	CASSLGTSGEAPFF
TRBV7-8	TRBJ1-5	CASSLASQPQHF
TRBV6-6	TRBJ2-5	CASSYNQGQYF
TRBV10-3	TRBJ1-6	CAISELPRDNSPLHF
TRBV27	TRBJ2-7	CASSFYGGSEQYF
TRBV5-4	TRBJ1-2	CASSLTAFNYGYTF
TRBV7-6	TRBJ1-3	CASSQRTGGSGNTIYF
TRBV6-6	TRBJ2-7	CASSPTNYEQYF
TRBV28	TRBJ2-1	CASSSLQASGMGWEQFF
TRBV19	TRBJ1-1	CASQDRGGRSTEAFF
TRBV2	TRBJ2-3	CASSEFGSTDTQYF
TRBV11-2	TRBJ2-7	CASSPYRDRSYEQYF
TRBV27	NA	CASSTSRRHEPYEQYF
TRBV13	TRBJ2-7	CASSPTAGTGRLREQYF
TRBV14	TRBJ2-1	CASSQDLLYEQFF
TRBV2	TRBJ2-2	CASRRTGTGELFF
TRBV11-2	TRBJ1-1	CASSLPVTEAFF
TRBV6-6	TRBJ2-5	CASRGLGETQYF
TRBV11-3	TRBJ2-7	CASSLDSGKSSYEQYF